This T cell receptor beta chain originates from a study of CD4 T cells in relation to SARS-CoV-2 and coronaviruses. Across the study: TCR beta CDR3s were sequenced after roughly ten-day antigen culture of PBMCs.

CD4+ T cells from unexposed donors were obtained before the COVID-19 pandemic (2011-2018). After roughly ten days of culture, CD4+ T cells were isolated. As cell numbers allowed, unexposed-donor CD4+ T cells faced SARS-CoV-2 S/N and four cold-coronavirus spikes. With regard to this clone: No antigen is known for it.

Germline CDR1 is SEHNR and CDR2 is FQNEAQ (reference sequence). This CDR3 comprises 14 residues. The V gene lost 4 bases and the J gene lost 8 bases, with 12 bases spanning the gap. Findings and caveats of the study: The cross-reactivity analysis covered only spike protein, not other viral proteins.

Clones were sequenced by immunoSEQ multiplex PCR, and TCRdb holds only the in-frame ones, with some missing. The sample consists of approximately 24,000 clones, over 70% of them appearing once. The TCR originated in a human donor in good health. The chain carries TRBV7-9 and TRBJ1-6; no firm D call. Sequences were obtained from CD4+ T cells from PBMCs, cultured in vitro. CDR3 in amino acids: CASSSPIGDSPLHF. In DNA form, the CDR3 reads TGTGCCAGCAGCTCGCCGATAGGTGATTCACCCCTCCACTTT.